Listed below are T cell receptor beta chains from one sample, sequenced in a study of shared clonotypes between healthy human individuals. This table comes from immunoSEQ multiplex PCR, and its TCRdb copy is limited to in-frame clones, with some not included. Of 2,500,000 or so clones in the sample, roughly 92% were seen once. The sample comprised naive CD4+ T cells sorted from blood. The receptors derive from a man between 18 and 35 years old in good health. CDR3s include the opening cysteine and the closing phenylalanine or tryptophan. The order of the fields is V gene, J gene, clone size, D gene, CDR3 DNA, CDR3 protein. A D gene is named only where the DNA matches it firmly. Part of the rows lack a size; the others show once, few, many or a class for expanded clones.

TRBV9	TRBJ1-3	once	-	TGTGCCAGCAGCGTATCCGTGGGGGTAGGGACTAGCTCTGGAAACACCATATATTTT	CASSVSVGVGTSSGNTIYF
TRBV12-5	TRBJ2-3	-	TRBD2	TGTGCTAGTGGTTTGGTAGTCGCTAGCGGGGGCACAGATACGCAGTATTTT	CASGLVVASGGTDTQYF
TRBV18	TRBJ2-1	-	-	TGTGCCAGCTCACCACCGAGTATATCTGAGCAGTTCTTC	CASSPPSISEQFF
TRBV29-1	TRBJ1-2	-	-	TGCAGCGTCGGAGGGGTTAACTATGGCTACACCTTC	CSVGGVNYGYTF
TRBV13	TRBJ2-3	-	-	TGTGCCAGCAGCTTAGGTCCAGGGGCCTCGAATTTT	CASSLGPGASNF
TRBV7-6	TRBJ2-3	-	TRBD1	TGTGCCAGCAGCCCCTTTCAGGGGGCTAGCACAGATACGCAGTATTTT	CASSPFQGASTDTQYF
TRBV28	TRBJ2-3	-	-	TGTGCCAGCAGTTTGCCCTCCCCAGATACGCAGTATTTT	CASSLPSPDTQYF
TRBV29-1	TRBJ2-5	-	-	TGCAGCGTTGGTCCTAGGGCTCGAATAGAAAGGGAGACCCAGTACTTC	CSVGPRARIERETQYF
TRBV6-1	TRBJ1-1	few	-	TGTGCCAGCAATGAGTTCGAAGCTTTCTTT	CASNEFEAFF
TRBV27	TRBJ2-7	-	-	TGTGCCAGCAGCCTGGGTCTGAAGGCCTACGAGCAGTACTTC	CASSLGLKAYEQYF
TRBV5-3	TRBJ1-5	-	-	TGTGCCAGAAGCTTGGGAGCGAGGATTCGGCAGCCCCAGCATTTT	CARSLGARIRQPQHF
TRBV4-3	TRBJ1-3	-	-	TGCGCCAGCAGCCAGGGCGGTGCCTCTGGAAACACCATATATTTT	CASSQGGASGNTIYF
TRBV5-1	TRBJ2-5	-	-	TGCGCCAGCAGCCCCATGGGAGCGAGGTACCAAGAGACCCAGTACTTC	CASSPMGARYQETQYF
TRBV19	TRBJ1-1	-	-	TGTGCCAGTAGTATACCCGGGGACAAGGGGTATCTGGTTGAAGCTTTCTTT	CASSIPGDKGYLVEAFF
TRBV29-1	TRBJ2-7	-	TRBD2	TGCAGCGTCGATACTACTAGCGGGGGGAACTACGAGCAGTACTTC	CSVDTTSGGNYEQYF
TRBV6-6	TRBJ2-7	-	TRBD1	TGTGCCAGCAGCAGGGACAGAAGTTCCACCTACGAGCAGTACTTC	CASSRDRSSTYEQYF
TRBV6-4	TRBJ2-7	-	-	TGTGCCAGCAGTGAAATAACGACCGCCTACGAGCAGTACTTC	CASSEITTAYEQYF
TRBV27	TRBJ2-7	-	TRBD2	TGTGCCAGCAAGAGCCTACTAGCGGGACACTCCTACGAGCAGTACTTC	CASKSLLAGHSYEQYF
TRBV25-1	TRBJ2-3	-	TRBD2	TGTGCCAGCAGTGAACTGCGGGGGGCATCGACGTATACGCAGTATTTT	CASSELRGASTYTQYF
TRBV7-9	TRBJ2-3	-	TRBD2	TGTGCCAGCAGCTTGCAGCGGGGCAACACAGATACGCAGTATTTT	CASSLQRGNTDTQYF
TRBV5-1	TRBJ2-4	-	-	TGCGCCAGCAGCTTGGAAGACAGTTCCAAAAACATTCAGTACTTC	CASSLEDSSKNIQYF
TRBV5-1	TRBJ2-2	once	TRBD2	TGCGCCAGCAGCAAGGGACTAGGGGACACCGGGGAGCTGTTTTTT	CASSKGLGDTGELFF